These 24 T cell receptor beta chains were all obtained from the same sample, sequenced in a study of blood T cell repertoires in COVID-19. Produced via immunoSEQ multiplex PCR; TCRdb's table is partial and in-frame only. The sample has roughly 290,000 clones; 80% to 90% are singletons. Sequencing was done on a sample of peripheral blood. The source of these receptors is a woman aged 50 to 60 who had recovered from COVID-19.

Regarding this clone: A junction end diverges from the germline sequence, so it may reflect a read error. This chain links TRBV3-1 (or the pseudogene TRBV3-2) with TRBJ2-7; D might be TRBD2 (7 bases). CDR3 length: 15 residues. Germline V lookup: CDR1 LGHDT, CDR2 YNNKEL (reference sequence). The CDR3 reads CASRQEPGGGYEQYF. CDR3 bases: TGTGCCAGCAGACAAGAGCCGGGGGGCGGCTACGAGCAGTACTTC.

This clone was counted a single time. The chain combines TRBV15 with TRBJ2-7; the D is unclear. Germline V gene lookup returns CDR1 LNHNV and CDR2 YYDKDF (reference sequence). V dropped 0 bases and J dropped 2 bases, with 11 bases sitting between them. The CDR3 length is 15 residues. The CDR3 sequence: CATSRDPGSAYEQYF. The CDR3 nucleotides are TGTGCCACCAGCAGAGATCCAGGCTCGGCCTACGAGCAGTACTTC.

The J gene is TRBJ1-5, the V gene TRBV6-2 or TRBV6-3; D is perhaps TRBD1 (5 bases). CDR1 MNHEY and CDR2 SVGEGT come from the germline V gene. This CDR3 has 16 amino acids. The V end lost 6 bases, the J end lost 7 bases, and 22 bases lay between the germline ends. As DNA, the CDR3 is TGTGCCAGCAGCATAGGAATGGGGGGAACGGAACAGCCCCAGCATTTT. Encoded protein: CASSIGMGGTEQPQHF.

This rearrangement joins TRBV18 to TRBJ1-5; D call uncertain. Between the trimmed V and J ends, which lost 9 bases and 3 bases, there was a span of 15 bases. The CDR3 has 14 amino acids. CDR1 and CDR2 from the germline V gene are KGHSH and LQKENI. As DNA, the CDR3 is TGTGCCAGTTCCCTCCGGGATGCCAATCAGCCCCAGCATTTT. Protein product: CASSLRDANQPQHF.

This clone occurred once. The CDR3 bases are TGCGCCACCCAAGGGGGGGCCGGGGCCTACGAGCAGTACTTC. As protein: CATQGGAGAYEQYF. The rearrangement uses TRBV10-2 and TRBJ2-7; D may be TRBD2 (7 bases). The V gene's germline CDR1 is WSHSY and CDR2 SAAADI. Trimming removed 10 bases from V and 2 bases from J, with 18 bases in between. The CDR3 covers 14 residues.

This clone has just one count. The gene calls are TRBV28 and TRBJ1-6; tentative D call: TRBD1 (5 bases). The CDR3 length is 16 residues. Trimming removed 2 bases from V and 0 bases from J, with 8 bases in between. Germline loops: CDR1 MDHEN, CDR2 SYDVKM. This CDR3 is CASSLTGSSYNSPLHF. Here the CDR3 DNA reads TGTGCCAGCAGTTTAACAGGTAGCTCCTATAATTCACCCCTCCACTTT.

The chain recombines TRBV7-2 with TRBJ2-3; 14 bases line up with TRBD2. Trimming at V came to 0 bases and at J to 4 bases, leaving 9 bases not matched to a gene. The CDR3 is 19 amino acids. Germline V gene lookup returns CDR1 SGHTA and CDR2 FQGNSA. Here the CDR3 DNA reads TGTGCCAGCAGCTTAGCGGGACTAGCGGGAGCAGGGAGAGCAGATACGCAGTATTTT. It yields the protein CASSLAGLAGAGRADTQYF.

This rearrangement joins TRBV2 to TRBJ2-3, with TRBD2 identical over 14 bases. The junction had 2 bases not matched to a gene; V was cut back by 5 bases and J by 4 bases. Per germline, CDR1 SNHLY and CDR2 FYNNEI. The CDR3 extends over 15 amino acids. This chain's CDR3 is CASSPGLAGADTQYF. The CDR3 DNA sequence: TGTGCCAGCAGTCCGGGACTAGCGGGGGCAGATACGCAGTATTTT.

On this clone itself: Other DNA variants within this sample encode the same CDR3. J is TRBJ1-1 and V is TRBV4-3, with D possibly being TRBD1 (5 bases). Per germline, CDR1 LGHNA and CDR2 YSLEER. The CDR3 length is 14 residues. V was clipped by 0 bases and J by 1 base, with 6 bases between them. The CDR3 DNA reads as TGCGCCAGCAGCCAAGATAGGGGGAACACTGAAGCTTTCTTT. Translated: CASSQDRGNTEAFF.

This clone has a handful of counts. V and J are TRBV5-1 and TRBJ1-1; D may be TRBD1 (5 bases). The CDR3 runs to 15 residues. Between the trimmed V and J ends, which lost 0 bases and 4 bases, there was a span of 13 bases. Germline V gene sequence: CDR1 SGHRS, CDR2 YFSETQ. The CDR3 DNA reads TGCGCCAGCAGCTTGGAGAGGCAGGGTTCCACTGAAGCTTTCTTT. Translating it yields CASSLERQGSTEAFF. Based on the CDR3 plus reference TRBV5-1 and TRBJ1-1, the full variable domain is KAGVTQTPRYLIKTRGQQVTLSCSPISGHRSVSWYQQTPGQGLQFLFEYFSETQRNKGNFPGRFSGRQFSNSRSEMNVSTLELGDSALYLCASSLERQGSTEAFFGQGTRLTVV.

The CDR3 DNA reads TGTGCCAGCAGTGGAGAGACAGGGCAAGAGACCCAGTACTTC. It encodes CASSGETGQETQYF. The chain joins TRBV2 to TRBJ2-5; 7 positions match TRBD1. Unmatched junction bases numbered 4, after V lost 4 bases and J lost 2 bases. Germline CDR1 SNHLY, CDR2 FYNNEI. This CDR3 region has 14 residues.

The chain joins TRBV7-9 to TRBJ2-1, with 10 bases that match TRBD2. The J segment lost 0 bases and the V segment lost 5 bases, leaving 13 bases of the junction unmatched. Per germline, CDR1 SEHNR and CDR2 FQNEAQ (reference sequence). This CDR3 region has 19 residues. The CDR3 protein is CASSPAGTSVPSSYNEQFF. The CDR3 coding sequence is TGTGCCAGCAGCCCAGCCGGGACTAGCGTGCCGAGCTCCTACAATGAGCAGTTCTTC.

This chain links TRBV15 with TRBJ2-7; 9 nucleotides align to TRBD1. This CDR3 has 16 residues. Looked up from germline, CDR1 is LNHNV and CDR2 is YYDKDF (reference sequence). V lost 0 bases, J lost 4 bases, and 7 bases stayed unmatched. The CDR3 nucleotides read TGTGCCACCAGCAGAGATACCGGGACAGGGCCGTACGAGCAGTACTTC. Translated: CATSRDTGTGPYEQYF.

V is TRBV5-1 and J is TRBJ1-1, with 7 bases that match TRBD1. J was trimmed by 5 bases and V by 0 bases; bases with no gene match: 4. The CDR3 sequence is 14 residues long. CDR1 SGHRS and CDR2 YFSETQ come from the germline V gene. The DNA of the CDR3 is TGCGCCAGCAGCTTGGACAGGGGTGGGACTGAAGCTTTCTTT. Translated: CASSLDRGGTEAFF.

This clone was recorded once. The chain links TRBV6-5 to TRBJ1-5, with a tentative D call TRBD1 (5 bases). V shed 6 bases and J shed 3 bases, with 9 bases lying between them. Germline assignment: CDR1 MNHEY and CDR2 SVGAGI. The CDR3 extends over 13 amino acids. The CDR3 is CASSARDNQPQHF. The CDR3 bases are TGTGCCAGCAGCGCCAGGGACAATCAGCCCCAGCATTTT.

J is TRBJ2-5 and V is TRBV30; TRBD2 matches at 10 bases. The germline V gene encodes CDR1 GTSNPN and CDR2 SVGIG (reference sequence). Trimming at V came to 3 bases and at J to 1 base, leaving 5 bases not matched to a gene. The CDR3 is 15 amino acids. CDR3 sequence: CAWSGSGGLQETQYF. CDR3 coding DNA: TGTGCCTGGAGCGGTAGCGGGGGGCTCCAAGAGACCCAGTACTTC. The full variable domain, rest sourced from reference TRBV30 and TRBJ2-5, is SQTIHQWPATLVQPVGSPLSLECTVEGTSNPNLYWYRQAAGRGLQLLFYSVGIGQISSEVPQNLSASRPQDRQFILSSKKLLLSDSGFYLCAWSGSGGLQETQYFGPGTRLLVL.

Concerning this clone itself: Other DNA sequences in this specimen translate into the identical CDR3. This chain joins TRBV2 and TRBJ2-3; the match to TRBD2 covers 11 bases. J lost 3 bases, V lost 4 bases, and 3 bases had no gene match. CDR3 length: 15 residues. Germline V CDR1 and CDR2: SNHLY, FYNNEI. Here the CDR3 reads CASSALAGGTDTQYF. CDR3 sequence (DNA): TGTGCCAGCAGTGCTTTAGCGGGAGGGACAGATACGCAGTATTTT.

This clone was detected only once. The V call is TRBV2, the J call TRBJ1-1; 7 nucleotides align to TRBD1. Per germline, CDR1 SNHLY and CDR2 FYNNEI. Trimming took 5 bases from V and 1 from J; bases not matched to a gene: 7. The CDR3 is 15 amino acids. For the CDR3, the DNA is TGTGCCAGCAGTCGCCTAGGGGGCAGGAACACTGAAGCTTTCTTT. Translating it yields CASSRLGGRNTEAFF.

V and J are TRBV7-2 and TRBJ2-7, with 8 bases aligning to TRBD1. V lost 1 base, J lost 4 bases, and 9 bases stayed unmatched. This CDR3 has 16 residues. Germline-derived CDR1 and CDR2 are SGHTA and FQGNSA. CDR3 in amino acids: CASSLVPQTGEYEQYF. The CDR3 DNA reads as TGTGCCAGCAGCTTAGTTCCTCAGACAGGGGAGTACGAGCAGTACTTC.

This clone has a handful of counts. The chain is built from TRBV18 and TRBJ2-6; no clear D gene. Deletions cut 6 bases from V and 1 base from J, with 4 bases between. Per the germline V gene, CDR1 is KGHSH and CDR2 is LQKENI. The CDR3 consists of 13 residues. The CDR3 DNA follows: TGTGCCAGCTCCGCGTCTGGGGCCAACGTCCTGACTTTC. Protein sequence: CASSASGANVLTF. Full variable domain (rest looked up from reference TRBV18 and TRBJ2-6): NAGVMQNPRHLVRRRGQEARLRCSPMKGHSHVYWYRQLPEEGLKFMVYLQKENIIDESGMPKERFSAEFPKEGPSILRIQQVVRGDSAAYFCASSASGANVLTFGAGSRLTVL.

This clone was found once. The chain links TRBV20-1 to TRBJ1-5; D call uncertain. Germline CDR1 DFQATT, CDR2 SNEGSKA (reference sequence). The V end was cut by 3 bases, the J end by 3 bases, with 6 bases between. The CDR3 totals 12 residues. The CDR3 bases are TGCAGTGCTAGTGGGCCCAATCAGCCCCAGCATTTT. Translated, it gives CSASGPNQPQHF.

This rearrangement joins TRBV7-2 to TRBJ1-1; D gene uncertain. Germline CDR1 SGHTA, CDR2 FQGNSA. The V end was cut by 5 bases, the J end by 3 bases, with 4 bases between. This CDR3 is built from 11 residues. The CDR3 bases are TGTGCCAGCAGCCCGGACACTGAAGCTTTCTTT. This translates into CASSPDTEAFF.

The chain carries TRBV28 and TRBJ1-1; a weak D match, TRBD1 (5 bases). The V and J ends lost 3 bases and 4 bases respectively, with 12 bases between them. This CDR3 spans 14 amino acids. Germline lookup yields CDR1 MDHEN and CDR2 SYDVKM. The CDR3 loop reads CASSFGGGATEAFF. CDR3 DNA sequence: TGTGCCAGCAGTTTCGGCGGTGGGGCCACTGAAGCTTTCTTT.

The V gene is TRBV3-1 (or the pseudogene TRBV3-2), the J gene TRBJ2-7; weak D call: TRBD2 (5 bases). The CDR3 length is 15 residues. Germline assignment: CDR1 LGHDT and CDR2 YNNKEL (reference sequence). The V end was cut by 0 bases, the J end by 2 bases, with 11 bases between. CDR3 DNA sequence: TGTGCCAGCAGCCAAGACTTAGCGCGACCCTACGAGCAGTACTTC. Translated, it gives CASSQDLARPYEQYF.